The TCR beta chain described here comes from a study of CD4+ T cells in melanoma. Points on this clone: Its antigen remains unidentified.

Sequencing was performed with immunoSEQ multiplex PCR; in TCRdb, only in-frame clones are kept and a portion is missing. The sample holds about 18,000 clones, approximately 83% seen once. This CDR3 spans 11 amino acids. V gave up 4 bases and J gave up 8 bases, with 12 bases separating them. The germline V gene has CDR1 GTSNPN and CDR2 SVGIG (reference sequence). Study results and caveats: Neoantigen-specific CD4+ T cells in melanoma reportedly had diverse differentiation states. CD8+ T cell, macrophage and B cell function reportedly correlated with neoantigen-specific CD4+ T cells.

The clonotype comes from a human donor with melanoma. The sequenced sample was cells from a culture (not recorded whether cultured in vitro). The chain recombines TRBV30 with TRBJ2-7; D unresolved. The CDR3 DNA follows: TGTGCCTGGACCGACATTACGAAGCAGTACTTC. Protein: CAWTDITKQYF. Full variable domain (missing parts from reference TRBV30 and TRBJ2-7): SQTIHQWPATLVQPVGSPLSLECTVEGTSNPNLYWYRQAAGRGLQLLFYSVGIGQISSEVPQNLSASRPQDRQFILSSKKLLLSDSGFYLCAWTDITKQYFGPGTRLTVT.